The rows below give T cell receptor beta chains drawn from one sample of a study of response to subunit inactivated influenza vaccine. A single record per CDR3 protein comes from TCRdb applying MiXCR to the RT-PCR reads. The table includes about 190,000 distinct CDR3 sequences, 13% to 15% detected once. This specimen was CD8+ T cells sorted from PBMCs, taken 4 to 6 days after vaccination. The receptors derive from a man between 45 and 60 years old who received an inactivated influenza vaccine. The CDR3 runs from the conserved cysteine through the conserved F or W. A D gene is named only where the DNA matches it firmly. Not every row has a clone size; where given, it reads once, few, many or a size class.

V gene,clone size,D gene,J gene,CDR3 DNA,CDR3 protein
TRBV7-9,NA,NA,TRBJ2-1,TGTGCCAGCAGCGAACATTACAATGAGCAGTTCTTC,CASSEHYNEQFF
TRBV27,few,NA,TRBJ2-6,TGTGCCAGCAGTTTAACTGGGGCCAACGTCCTGACTTTC,CASSLTGANVLTF
TRBV28,few,NA,TRBJ2-5,TGTGCCAGCAGTTTAGGGCAGGGCTATCAAGAGACCCAGTACTTC,CASSLGQGYQETQYF
TRBV28,many,NA,TRBJ2-1,TGTGCCAGCAGCTACACTAGTGTGCTTGGCGATGAGCAGTTCTTC,CASSYTSVLGDEQFF
TRBV7-9,NA,TRBD2,TRBJ2-5,TGTGCCAGCAGTTATTCGACTAGCGGGCCCCAAGAGACCCAGTACTTC,CASSYSTSGPQETQYF
TRBV3-1,once,TRBD1,TRBJ1-5,TGTGCCAGCAGCCGGACAGGGGAGCCCCAGCATTTT,CASSRTGEPQHF
TRBV6-1,few,TRBD2,TRBJ2-3,TGTGCCAGCAAGCACCCAGCGGGGGGGGGACCAGATACGCAGTATTTT,CASKHPAGGGPDTQYF
TRBV4-1,few,NA,TRBJ2-2,TGCGCCAGCAGCCAGTGGGGGTCCGGGGAGCTGTTTTTT,CASSQWGSGELFF
TRBV20-1,NA,NA,TRBJ2-6,TGCAGTGCTAGAGGTGTGGGGGGTACGGTCTCTGGGGCCAACGTCCTGACTTTC,CSARGVGGTVSGANVLTF
TRBV11-2,NA,NA,TRBJ2-3,TGTGCCAGCAGCACGGGACGGAGCACAGATACGCAGTATTTT,CASSTGRSTDTQYF
TRBV10-3,few,NA,TRBJ2-6,TGTGCCACCCGGGCAGGTGGACTATTCTCTGGGGCCAACGTCCTGACTTTC,CATRAGGLFSGANVLTF
TRBV7-9,few,TRBD2,TRBJ2-5,TGTGCCAGCAGCTTGCGACTAGCGGGAGTAGGCGAGACCCAGTACTTC,CASSLRLAGVGETQYF
TRBV6-2/TRBV6-3,few,NA,TRBJ1-2,TGTGCCAGCAGTTACACTCTACAGGGTAATGGCTATGGCTACACCTTC,CASSYTLQGNGYGYTF
TRBV20-1,few,NA,TRBJ2-5,TGCAGTGCTAGTTCCAGCCTCACCTTAGAGACCCAGTACTTC,CSASSSLTLETQYF
TRBV28,few,TRBD2,TRBJ2-3,TGTGCCAGCAGTTTCCCCGGGACTAGGGGACCCACAGATACGCAGTATTTT,CASSFPGTRGPTDTQYF
TRBV28,NA,TRBD1,TRBJ2-1,TGTGCCAGCAGCCCTATCCTCCCAGGGGGCGGCTACAATGAGCAGTTCTTC,CASSPILPGGGYNEQFF
TRBV5-5,NA,TRBD1,TRBJ1-2,TGTGCCAGCAGCTGGACAGGGGGAACAGTTGGCTACACCTTC,CASSWTGGTVGYTF
TRBV7-9,few,NA,TRBJ2-1,TGTGCCAGCAGAACCGGGGGAGTGGATGAGCAGTTCTTC,CASRTGGVDEQFF
TRBV7-2,many,TRBD1,TRBJ2-5,TGTGCCAGCAGCGTAACAGGGGGCGAGGAGACCCAGTACTTC,CASSVTGGEETQYF
TRBV5-1,few,TRBD1,TRBJ1-5,TGCGCCAGCAGCTTGGGGACAGGGAATAGCAATCAGCCCCAGCATTTT,CASSLGTGNSNQPQHF
TRBV6-1,once,TRBD1,TRBJ1-2,TGTGCCAGCAGTGAATTGGGACAGGGCCTCTATGGCTACACCTTC,CASSELGQGLYGYTF
TRBV6-1,NA,NA,TRBJ2-3,TGTGCCAGCAGTGAGCTTGGCGGGGGCCTTAACTTTGATACGCAGTATTTT,CASSELGGGLNFDTQYF
TRBV7-9,NA,NA,TRBJ2-7,TGTGCCAGCAGCATCAGGGTCTACGAGCAGTACTTC,CASSIRVYEQYF
TRBV6-2/TRBV6-3,few,TRBD2,TRBJ2-1,TGTGCCAGCAGGATCACTAGCGGGGGGTACAATGAGCAGTTCTTC,CASRITSGGYNEQFF
TRBV24-1,few,NA,TRBJ2-1,TGTGCCACCAGTGATTTTAGCCGGGATGAGCAGTTCTTC,CATSDFSRDEQFF
TRBV29-1,few,TRBD2,TRBJ2-2,TGCAGCGTTGTCGGCGGGGGGACCGGGGAGCTGTTTTTT,CSVVGGGTGELFF
TRBV27,many,NA,TRBJ2-2,TGTGCCAGCAGGGAAGTAAACACCGGGGAGCTGTTTTTT,CASREVNTGELFF
TRBV15,few,TRBD2,TRBJ2-7,TGTGCCACCAGCAGAGATCGGACTAGCTCCAGCTTCCTCTCCTACGAGCAGTACTTC,CATSRDRTSSSFLSYEQYF
TRBV7-8,few,NA,TRBJ2-5,TGTGCCAGCAGCTTAATCGGGTCCTCAGAGACCCAGTACTTC,CASSLIGSSETQYF
TRBV7-8,NA,TRBD2,TRBJ2-7,TGTGCCAGCAGCGCACTAGCGGGAGAAAACGAGCAGTACTTC,CASSALAGENEQYF
TRBV27,many,TRBD2,TRBJ2-7,TGTGCCAGCAGTCCTACATGGCTAGCGGAGTCCTACGAGCAGTACTTC,CASSPTWLAESYEQYF
TRBV20-1,NA,TRBD1,TRBJ1-5,TGCGCGGGGCAGGGGGGATATAGCAATCAGCCCCAGCATTTT,CAGQGGYSNQPQHF
TRBV7-9,NA,NA,TRBJ1-5,TGTGCCAGCAGCTTAGCGACGGCCACGGGCAATCAGCCCCAGCATTTT,CASSLATATGNQPQHF
TRBV24-1,few,NA,TRBJ2-1,TGTGCCACCAGTCACGGGTACAATGAGCAGTTCTTC,CATSHGYNEQFF
TRBV7-9,NA,NA,TRBJ1-1,TGTGCCAGCAGCCAAATGAACACTGAAGCTTTCTTT,CASSQMNTEAFF
TRBV6-2/TRBV6-3,NA,NA,TRBJ2-2,TGTGCCAGCAGTTATGGCATACTTCGAGGGACCGGGGAGCTGTTTTTT,CASSYGILRGTGELFF
TRBV28,NA,NA,TRBJ2-3,TGTGCCAGCAGTAACCCGACAGGCCCCTCCTTCGGAGATACGCAGTATTTT,CASSNPTGPSFGDTQYF
TRBV28,medium-sized,TRBD1,TRBJ2-5,TGTGCCAGCAGTTCAGACGGGGACAGGGGGGGGACCCAGTACTTC,CASSSDGDRGGTQYF
TRBV28,NA,NA,TRBJ2-7,TGTGCCAGCAGTTTGAGCCCAGTTTTAACCTACGAGCAGTACTTC,CASSLSPVLTYEQYF
TRBV9,few,TRBD2,TRBJ2-1,TGTGCCAGCAGCGTTTATAGCGGGGGGAATGAGCAGTTCTTC,CASSVYSGGNEQFF
TRBV28,NA,NA,TRBJ2-7,TGTGCCGGCGGGGACACCTCCTACGAGCAGTACTTC,CAGGDTSYEQYF
TRBV28,many,NA,TRBJ2-6,TGTGCCAGCTCCCGTAATACCCTCTCTGGGGCCAACGTCCTGACTTTC,CASSRNTLSGANVLTF
TRBV27,few,TRBD2,TRBJ2-1,TGTGCCAGCAGTTTAGCTCTCTCTAGCGGGGATGAGCAGTTCTTC,CASSLALSSGDEQFF
TRBV12-3/TRBV12-4,NA,TRBD2,TRBJ2-3,TGTGCCAGCAGTTTACCTAGCGGGGGGCAGGGAGATACGCAGTATTTT,CASSLPSGGQGDTQYF
TRBV27,NA,NA,TRBJ2-7,TGTGCCAGCAGTCCCCGGATAGTTCCGGCGCAACGAAAAGAAGAGCAGTACTTC,CASSPRIVPAQRKEEQYF
TRBV7-9,NA,NA,TRBJ2-7,TGTGCCAGCAGCCTTGACCGCTCAGGGCAGTACTTC,CASSLDRSGQYF
TRBV2,NA,NA,TRBJ1-5,TGTGCCAGCAGTGAAGGGTCAGGTGGTAATCAGCCCCAGCATTTT,CASSEGSGGNQPQHF
TRBV7-2,few,TRBD2,TRBJ2-7,TGTGCCAGCAGCTTAGTAGCGGGGGGGCCATCGTACGAGCAGTACTTC,CASSLVAGGPSYEQYF
TRBV7-9,few,NA,TRBJ2-1,TGTGCCAGCAGCTTAAGTTCCAATGAGCAGTTCTTC,CASSLSSNEQFF
TRBV11-2,NA,TRBD2,TRBJ2-1,TGTGCCAGCAGCTTGTTCCGAAAGCGGGAGGCGGGTTACAATGAGCAGTTCTTC,CASSLFRKREAGYNEQFF
TRBV10-3,NA,NA,TRBJ1-5,TGTGCCATCAGTGTGTACGGGGATCAGCCCCAGCATTTT,CAISVYGDQPQHF
TRBV29-1,many,NA,TRBJ2-5,TGCAGCGTTGCCAGGGTTCGGGGCGGTGGGACCCAGTACTTC,CSVARVRGGGTQYF
TRBV9,NA,NA,TRBJ2-7,TGTGCCAGCAGCGTCGACAGCAGCTCCTACGAGCAGTACTTC,CASSVDSSSYEQYF
TRBV24-1,NA,TRBD1,TRBJ2-6,TGTGCCACCAGTGACCGGACAGGGACTGGGGCCAACGTCCTGACTTTC,CATSDRTGTGANVLTF
TRBV7-9,NA,NA,TRBJ2-3,TGTGCCAGCAGCCTCGGGACTGGCGGCCCCACAGATACGCAGTATTTT,CASSLGTGGPTDTQYF
TRBV5-1,many,NA,TRBJ2-7,TGCGCCAGCAGCTTCTGGGGAGGAAGCTCCTACGAGCAGTACTTC,CASSFWGGSSYEQYF
TRBV28,NA,NA,TRBJ2-5,TGTGCCAGCAGACTCGGGAATGTTGAAGAGACCCAGTACTTC,CASRLGNVEETQYF
TRBV7-9,NA,TRBD1,TRBJ2-7,TGTGCCAGCAGCCGGGTTGGACAGGGGTACGAGCAGTACTTC,CASSRVGQGYEQYF
TRBV12-3/TRBV12-4,NA,TRBD2,TRBJ2-1,TGTGCCAGCAGTGCAGCGGGACTAGCAGTCAATGAGCAGTTCTTC,CASSAAGLAVNEQFF
TRBV5-4,few,TRBD2,TRBJ2-5,TGTGCCAGCAGCTTGGCCCGGACTAGCGGGAGGGCCGGAGAGACCCAGTACTTC,CASSLARTSGRAGETQYF